These 5 T cell receptor beta chains share one sample of origin, sequenced in a study of blood T cell repertoires in COVID-19. The assay was immunoSEQ multiplex PCR, and TCRdb's table has in-frame clones only and misses some. Here the sample spans 50,000 to 65,000 clones, 86% being singletons. Sequencing was performed on peripheral blood. The receptors derive from a man between 60 and 75 years old with acute or convalescent COVID-19.

Remarks on this clone: The same CDR3 can be traced to other DNA sequences in this sample. The rearrangement joins TRBV10-3 to TRBJ2-7, with D unclear. CDR1 is ENHRY and CDR2 is SYGVKD in the germline V gene. Trimming removed 2 bases from V and 2 bases from J, with 4 bases in between. There are 12 residues in the CDR3. Here the CDR3 reads CAISEQAYEQYF. The CDR3 bases are TGTGCCATCAGTGAGCAGGCCTACGAGCAGTACTTC.

The V call is TRBV6-1, the J call TRBJ2-7; D might be TRBD1 (7 bases). This CDR3 region has 16 residues. V was cut by 1 base and J by 4 bases, with 17 bases left in between. CDR1 is MNHNS, CDR2 SASEGT, per germline. DNA of the CDR3: TGTGCCAGCAGTGAAGTTTCAGGAGGGGGCTCATACGAGCAGTACTTC. Translating it yields CASSEVSGGGSYEQYF.

The rearrangement links TRBV6-6 to TRBJ2-7, with TRBD1 matching over 7 bases. The CDR3 sequence is 13 residues long. The V and J ends lost 6 bases and 4 bases, in that order; junction bases with no gene match: 6. The germline gives CDR1 MNHNY, CDR2 SVGAGI (reference sequence). CDR3 protein: CASRARGSYEQYF. The CDR3 bases are TGTGCCAGCAGGGCCAGGGGGAGTTACGAGCAGTACTTC.

The CDR3 sequence is CASSQERAAGVGQFF. CDR3 sequence (DNA): TGCGCCAGCAGCCAAGAACGTGCCGCAGGGGTCGGGCAGTTCTTC. The chain is built from TRBV4-3 and TRBJ2-1; tentative D call: TRBD1 (6 bases). The V and J ends lost 0 bases and 12 bases respectively, with 18 bases between them. The CDR3 is 15 amino acids. Germline lookup yields CDR1 LGHNA and CDR2 YSLEER.

The chain uses TRBV9 and TRBJ1-6, with TRBD1 matching over 7 bases. V shed 3 bases and J 10 bases; nucleotides not matched to a gene: 10. The CDR3 is 15 amino acids. Germline V gene lookup returns CDR1 SGDLS and CDR2 YYNGEE. The CDR3 sequence is CASSAQQGRESPLHF. CDR3 sequence (DNA): TGTGCCAGCAGCGCCCAACAGGGGCGGGAATCACCCCTCCACTTT.